These T cell receptor beta chains were read from a single sample in a study of blood T cell repertoires in COVID-19. Produced via immunoSEQ multiplex PCR; TCRdb's table is partial and in-frame only. The table has fewer than 250,000 clones, around nine tenths seen once; the top ten hold roughly 0.89%. Sequencing used peripheral blood. These receptors originate from a man aged 25-45 years with COVID-19, enrolled during active disease. The CDR3 runs from the conserved cysteine through the conserved F or W. Fields, in order: CDR3 length, J gene, clone size, V gene, D gene, CDR3 DNA, CDR3 protein. The D gene is left open where the match is weak. Rows may omit the clone size; those that give it use once, few, many or a size class.

16	TRBJ2-5	-	TRBV30	TRBD2	TGTGCCTGGAGGCGTGGTAGCGGGGGGGTCCGCGAGACCCAGTACTTC	CAWRRGSGGVRETQYF
17	TRBJ2-1	-	TRBV11-2	-	TGTGCCAGCAGCTTAGGGGGGCGGAGACTAGCCTGGGATGAGCAGTTCTTC	CASSLGGRRLAWDEQFF
16	TRBJ1-5	-	TRBV6-1	-	TGTGCCAGCAGTGAAGCGCGGTCATATAGCAATCAGCCCCAGCATTTT	CASSEARSYSNQPQHF
18	TRBJ2-4	-	TRBV3-1/TRBV3-2	TRBD2	TGTGCCAGCAGCCACCTCGGGGGGGGTTTTCTAGCCAAAAACATTCAGTACTTC	CASSHLGGGFLAKNIQYF
14	TRBJ2-7	-	TRBV5-1	TRBD1	TGCGCCAGCAGCAACAGGGGGCGCCTCTACGAGCAGTACTTC	CASSNRGRLYEQYF
14	TRBJ1-1	once	TRBV4-1	TRBD1	TGCGCCAGCAGCCAAGATATACAGGGGGGGCGGGCTTTCTTT	CASSQDIQGGRAFF
14	TRBJ1-1	-	TRBV11-2	TRBD1	TGTGCCAGCAGCTCGGGGACAGGGAACACTGAAGCTTTCTTT	CASSSGTGNTEAFF
15	TRBJ2-2	once	TRBV6-1	-	TGTGCCAGCAGTGAAGGGAGTTATTACACCGGGGAGCTGTTTTTT	CASSEGSYYTGELFF
14	TRBJ1-1	-	TRBV7-9	TRBD1	TGTGCCAGCAGCTTACAGGGGGGAAACACTGAAGCTTTCTTT	CASSLQGGNTEAFF
14	TRBJ2-1	-	TRBV30	TRBD2	TGTGCCTGGAGTTGGAGCGGGGGGGCCTATGAGCAGTTCTTC	CAWSWSGGAYEQFF
15	TRBJ1-3	-	TRBV9	TRBD1	TGTGCCAGCAGCGTACAGGGGGCCTCTGGAAACACCATATATTTT	CASSVQGASGNTIYF
13	TRBJ1-2	-	TRBV6-1	-	TGTGCCAGCAGTGAAGCGGGCACTTATGGCTACACCTTC	CASSEAGTYGYTF
11	TRBJ2-1	-	TRBV28	-	TGTGCCAGCTACACGTACAATGAGCAGTTCTTC	CASYTYNEQFF
16	TRBJ1-6	-	TRBV6-5	-	TGTGCCAGCAGTTACTCGAGAGCCGGGTATAATTCACCCCTCCACTTT	CASSYSRAGYNSPLHF
16	TRBJ2-1	-	TRBV6-2/TRBV6-3	TRBD2	TGTGCCAGCAGTACCATACCGGGACTAGTGCCGAATGAGCAGTTCTTC	CASSTIPGLVPNEQFF
13	TRBJ1-1	-	TRBV19	TRBD1	TGTGCCAGTAGCGGAGGGGGCTGGACTGAAGCTTTCTTT	CASSGGGWTEAFF
12	TRBJ2-7	-	TRBV2	TRBD1	TGTGCCAGCAGGCGACAGGGTTACGAGCAGTACTTC	CASRRQGYEQYF